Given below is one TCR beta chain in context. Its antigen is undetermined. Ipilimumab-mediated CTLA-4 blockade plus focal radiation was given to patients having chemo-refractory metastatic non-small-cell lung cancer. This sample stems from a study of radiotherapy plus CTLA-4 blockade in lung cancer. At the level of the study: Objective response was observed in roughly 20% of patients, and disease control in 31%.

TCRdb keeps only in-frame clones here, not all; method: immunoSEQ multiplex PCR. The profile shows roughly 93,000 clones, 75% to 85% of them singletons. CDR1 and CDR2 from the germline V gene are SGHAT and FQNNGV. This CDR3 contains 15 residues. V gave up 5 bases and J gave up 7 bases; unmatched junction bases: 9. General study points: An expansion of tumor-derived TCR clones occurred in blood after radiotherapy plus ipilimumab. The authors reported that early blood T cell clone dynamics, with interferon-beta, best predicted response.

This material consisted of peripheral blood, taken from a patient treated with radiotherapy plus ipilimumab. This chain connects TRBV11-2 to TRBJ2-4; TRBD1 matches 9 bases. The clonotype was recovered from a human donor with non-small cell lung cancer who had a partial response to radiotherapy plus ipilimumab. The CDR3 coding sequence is TGTGCCAGCAGCATACAGGGGGCACCTGGGAACATTCAGTACTTC. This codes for CASSIQGAPGNIQYF.